Below, 29 T cell receptor beta chains from the same sample are listed, as sequenced in a study of T-cell memory formation after mild COVID-19. TCRdb re-derived calls from the 5' RACE reads in MiXCR, one entry per CDR3 protein. The sample yields 150,000 to 200,000 distinct CDR3 sequences, under 15% seen once. The sample consisted of PBMCs or a T cell subset sorted from them (not recorded which). The receptors derive from a man aged 18 to 30 who had mild COVID-19 (a few samples of this study predate the infection). Cell type and time point are not known.

The chain joins TRBV7-2 to TRBJ1-5, with TRBD1 identical over 7 bases. CDR1 is SGHTA and CDR2 is FQGNSA in the germline V gene. V lost 4 bases to trimming and J lost 7 bases; unmatched junction nucleotides: 7. This CDR3 has 14 residues. The CDR3 spells CASSSHRGEQPQHF. The CDR3 DNA is TGTGCCAGCAGCTCCCACAGGGGAGAACAGCCCCAGCATTTT.

The V call is TRBV24-1, the J call TRBJ2-3; D possibly corresponds to TRBD1 (5 bases). This CDR3 is 12 amino acids long. The V end lost 8 bases, the J end lost 2 bases, and 7 bases lay between the germline ends. Germline V gene lookup returns CDR1 KGHDR and CDR2 SFDVKD. The CDR3 loop reads CATKGITDTQYF. DNA for the CDR3: TGTGCCACCAAGGGGATCACAGATACGCAGTATTTT.

The chain combines TRBV7-2 with TRBJ1-5; D unclear. The V end lost 4 bases, the J end lost 3 bases, and 13 bases lay between the germline ends. There are 15 residues in the CDR3. Germline CDR1 is SGHTA and CDR2 is FQGNSA. The CDR3 here is CASSSSSLTNQPQHF. The CDR3 DNA reads as TGTGCCAGCAGCTCTAGTAGTCTGACCAATCAGCCCCAGCATTTT.

The genes are TRBV5-1 and TRBJ1-1; D remains ambiguous. The germline CDR1 and CDR2 sequences are SGHRS and YFSETQ. CDR3 length equals 16 residues. V lost 0 bases, J lost 8 bases, and 20 bases lay in between. CDR3 in DNA: TGCGCCAGCAGCTTGGCCATGGGCCACAAGACCGGGGAAGCTTTCTTT. Protein sequence: CASSLAMGHKTGEAFF.

This clonotype was observed a handful of times. The rearrangement joins TRBV7-2 to TRBJ1-5, with a tentative D call TRBD1 (6 bases). The CDR3 contains 14 residues. Trimming took 2 bases from V and 7 from J, leaving 12 bases between them. Germline CDR1 reads SGHTA; CDR2 reads FQGNSA. The CDR3 here is CASSLSPGEQPQHF. CDR3 nucleotide sequence: TGTGCCAGCAGCTTATCGCCAGGGGAGCAGCCCCAGCATTTT.

This clonotype came up a few times. The chain couples TRBV5-5 to TRBJ2-3, with 7 bases identical to TRBD2. CDR3 length: 15 amino acids. From germline, CDR1 is SGHKS and CDR2 YYEKEE (reference sequence). J lost 3 bases, V lost 0 bases, and 4 bases had no gene match. The CDR3 here is CASSLVLSGTDTQYF. CDR3 coding DNA: TGTGCCAGCAGCTTGGTTCTTAGCGGGACAGATACGCAGTATTTT.

The rearrangement joins TRBV5-6 to TRBJ1-4; tentatively, D is TRBD1 (5 bases). CDR1 is SGHDT, CDR2 YYEEEE, per germline. Trimming removed 2 bases at V and 7 bases at J, with 9 bases between. This CDR3 region has 13 residues. The CDR3 region has the DNA TGTGCCAGCAGCTTCGACAGATCTGAAAAACTGTTTTTT. Translated: CASSFDRSEKLFF.

The sample holds a few counts of this clonotype. The chain employs TRBV11-1 and TRBJ2-3; weak D call: TRBD2 (5 bases). Trimming took off 5 bases at V and 0 bases at J, with 9 bases between the two ends. The germline V gene has CDR1 SGHAT and CDR2 FQDESV (reference sequence). The CDR3 length is 14 residues. The DNA of the CDR3 is TGTGCCAGCAGCCACCCGGGGAGCACAGATACGCAGTATTTT. It codes for CASSHPGSTDTQYF.

The chain links TRBV12-3 or TRBV12-4 to TRBJ1-2; unclear D gene. V was trimmed by 3 bases and J by 4 bases, leaving 9 bases between them. The CDR3 has 13 amino acids. CDR3 in DNA: TGTGCCAGCAGTTTGGGCGTCGCCTATGGCTACACCTTC. It translates to CASSLGVAYGYTF.

The chain carries TRBV5-1 and TRBJ2-7; the D gene is possibly TRBD1 (5 bases). Germline CDR1 SGHRS, CDR2 YFSETQ. CDR3 size: 12 residues. The ends were cut back, 3 bases at V and 4 bases at J, with 8 bases in the middle. The CDR3 DNA reads TGCGCCAGCAGCTCCAGGGAATACGAGCAGTACTTC. This translates into CASSSREYEQYF.

The rearrangement joins TRBV20-1 to TRBJ2-5; 15 bases fit TRBD2. The V segment lost 5 bases and the J segment 5 bases; nucleotides outside the gene matches: 3. CDR1 and CDR2 (germline): DFQATT, SNEGSKA (reference sequence). This CDR3 region has 14 residues. The CDR3 DNA sequence: TGCAGTGCTGGGACTAGCGGGGGGCCGGAGACCCAGTACTTC. This codes for CSAGTSGGPETQYF.

V gene TRBV3-1 combines with J gene TRBJ2-2, with D maybe TRBD1 (6 bases). Trimming removed 1 base at V and 6 bases at J, with 6 bases between. The CDR3 consists of 13 residues. The germline V gene has CDR1 LGHDT and CDR2 YNNKEL (reference sequence). The CDR3: CASSQGTAGELFF. In DNA form, the CDR3 reads TGTGCCAGCAGCCAAGGGACAGCCGGGGAGCTGTTTTTT.

This clonotype was counted between two and nine times. The chain joins TRBV9 to TRBJ2-5; D remains unclear. The germline V and J ends were trimmed by 5 bases and 4 bases, with 12 bases remaining between them. CDR3 length: 13 residues. Germline V CDR1 and CDR2: SGDLS, YYNGEE. CDR3 residues: CASSDDLGETQYF. CDR3 in DNA: TGTGCCAGCAGTGACGACCTGGGAGAGACCCAGTACTTC. The full variable domain, rest sourced from reference TRBV9 and TRBJ2-5, is DSGVTQTPKHLITATGQRVTLRCSPRSGDLSVYWYQQSLDQGLQFLIQYYNGEERAKGNILERFSAQQFPDLHSELNLSSLELGDSALYFCASSDDLGETQYFGPGTRLLVL.

This chain connects TRBV24-1 to TRBJ2-5; 8 bases agree with TRBD2. V was clipped by 5 bases and J by 0 bases; unmatched bases: 4. In germline, CDR1 is KGHDR, CDR2 SFDVKD. The CDR3 sequence is 15 residues long. The CDR3 region is CATSVVAGHQETQYF. The DNA of the CDR3 is TGTGCCACCAGTGTGGTAGCGGGGCACCAAGAGACCCAGTACTTC.

This clonotype was seen only a few times. The chain uses TRBV7-2 and TRBJ1-4; 8 positions agree with TRBD1. This CDR3 is built from 14 residues. Germline lookup yields CDR1 SGHTA and CDR2 FQGNSA. The ends lost 5 bases at V and 7 bases at J; junction bases unmatched: 6. CDR3 residues: CASSRTGSSEKLFF. The CDR3 nucleotides read TGTGCCAGCAGCCGGACAGGGTCGAGTGAAAAACTGTTTTTT.

The chain combines TRBV7-2 with TRBJ1-2; perhaps TRBD1 as D (5 bases). CDR3 length equals 14 residues. Germline V lookup: CDR1 SGHTA, CDR2 FQGNSA. Trimming cost V 5 bases and J 3 bases, with 13 bases left between them. In nucleotides, the CDR3 is TGTGCCAGCAGCCCGAAGGCAGGGTACTATGGCTACACCTTC. It specifies CASSPKAGYYGYTF. The complete variable domain, with remaining parts taken from reference TRBV7-2 and TRBJ1-2, reads GAGVSQSPSNKVTEKGKDVELRCDPISGHTALYWYRQSLGQGLEFLIYFQGNSAPDKSGLPSDRFSAERTGGSVSTLTIQRTQQEDSAVYLCASSPKAGYYGYTFGSGTRLTVV.

The sample holds a few counts of this clonotype. The chain combines TRBV3-1 with TRBJ2-1; 8 bases fit TRBD2. The CDR3 totals 16 residues. The germline CDR1 and CDR2 sequences are LGHDT and YNNKEL (reference sequence). J gave up 6 bases and V 3 bases, and 10 bases lay outside the gene matches. CDR3 sequence (DNA): TGTGCCAGCAGCCAGTTGGGGACTAGTACGGCCAATGAGCAGTTCTTC. Amino acids: CASSQLGTSTANEQFF.

This chain uses TRBV3-1 with TRBJ1-2; D not certain. V shed 2 bases and J shed 6 bases, with 10 bases lying between them. Germline CDR1 LGHDT, CDR2 YNNKEL (reference sequence). The CDR3 has 13 amino acids. For the CDR3, the DNA is TGTGCCAGCAGCCAACTTAGGGTGGATGGCTACACCTTC. Translated, it gives CASSQLRVDGYTF.

The sample holds a few counts of this clonotype. The chain couples TRBV6-2 or TRBV6-3 to TRBJ2-3, with D unresolved. Looked up from germline, CDR1 is MNHEY and CDR2 is SVGEGT. The CDR3 totals 15 residues. Trimming left V 5 bases short and J 0 bases short, with 12 bases between. CDR3 bases: TGTGCCAGCAGTGAAATAATGATTAGCACAGATACGCAGTATTTT. Residues: CASSEIMISTDTQYF.

In this sample, this clonotype turned up many times. The chain links TRBV7-2 to TRBJ2-3; D is unclear. Germline loops: CDR1 SGHTA, CDR2 FQGNSA. This CDR3 is 15 amino acids long. V was shortened by 1 base and J by 2 bases, with 10 bases between the two germline ends. The CDR3 DNA reads as TGTGCCAGCAGCTTAGGCCTGGGTGTCACAGATACGCAGTATTTT. This sequence encodes CASSLGLGVTDTQYF. Drawing the rest from reference TRBV7-2 and TRBJ2-3, the complete variable domain is GAGVSQSPSNKVTEKGKDVELRCDPISGHTALYWYRQSLGQGLEFLIYFQGNSAPDKSGLPSDRFSAERTGGSVSTLTIQRTQQEDSAVYLCASSLGLGVTDTQYFGPGTRLTVL.

CDR3 loop: CAIGTGVGYTF. The CDR3 coding sequence is TGTGCCATCGGGACAGGGGTAGGCTACACCTTC. This chain connects TRBV10-3 to TRBJ1-2, with 10 bases lining up with TRBD1. V was clipped by 8 bases and J by 8 bases; unmatched bases: 2. The CDR3 spans 11 residues. From germline, CDR1 is ENHRY and CDR2 SYGVKD.

The table lists this clonotype with many counts. The V call is TRBV5-5, the J call TRBJ2-5; tentatively, D is TRBD1 (5 bases). The CDR3 is 13 residues long. Per the germline V gene, CDR1 is SGHKS and CDR2 is YYEKEE (reference sequence). V shed 3 bases and J shed 3 bases, with 9 bases lying between them. The CDR3 DNA reads TGTGCCAGCAGCTGGGGCTGGGAAGAGACCCAGTACTTC. Its translation is CASSWGWEETQYF.

The chain uses TRBV5-1 and TRBJ2-3; the D is unclear. The length of the CDR3 is 12 residues. Germline V lookup: CDR1 SGHRS, CDR2 YFSETQ. The V and J ends lost 4 bases and 4 bases respectively, with 7 bases between them. CDR3 nucleotide sequence: TGCGCCAGCAGCCCGGAGTCAGATACGCAGTATTTT. Translation: CASSPESDTQYF.

The chain carries TRBV6-5 and TRBJ2-1; D may be TRBD2 (5 bases). The germline CDR1 and CDR2 sequences are MNHEY and SVGAGI. The CDR3 is made up of 14 amino acids. With 6 bases removed from V and 8 bases from J, the gap between germline ends came to 17 bases. CDR3 coding DNA: TGTGCCAGCAGGGGAGCTGGCGGAGTAGATGAGCAGTTCTTC. It specifies CASRGAGGVDEQFF.

This clonotype has a handful of counts. V usage is TRBV29-1 and J usage is TRBJ1-5; no clear D gene. The CDR3 is made up of 14 amino acids. Germline values: CDR1 SQVTM, CDR2 ANQGSEA. V lost 4 bases to trimming and J lost 6 bases, with 16 bases between them. CDR3 sequence reads: CSVGVAGDSQPQHF. CDR3 DNA sequence: TGCAGCGTTGGCGTGGCTGGTGATAGTCAGCCCCAGCATTTT.

This clonotype was seen a few times. The DNA for the CDR3 is TGTGCCAGCAGCCAAGAGGAGGGGGGGGTTCGTGAAAAACTGTTTTTT. It encodes CASSQEEGGVREKLFF. V gene TRBV3-1 combines with J gene TRBJ1-4, with D maybe TRBD1 (6 bases). Germline CDR1 is LGHDT and CDR2 is YNNKEL (reference sequence). This CDR3 has 16 residues. V was pared by 0 bases and J by 7 bases, with 15 bases between.

This clonotype was detected a few times. Here the CDR3 DNA reads TGCGCCAGCAGGGACACCTACGAGCAGTACGTC. Translating it yields CASRDTYEQYV. This sequence joins TRBV5-1 and TRBJ2-7; weak D call: TRBD1 (5 bases). Germline CDR1 SGHRS, CDR2 YFSETQ. The V end was cut by 5 bases, the J end by 2 bases, with 5 bases between. CDR3 length: 11 residues.

This clonotype was counted between two and nine times. The genes are TRBV2 and TRBJ2-5; TRBD1 aligns across 7 bases. Trimming took 0 bases from V and 5 from J; bases not matched to a gene: 6. The CDR3 has 15 residues. The germline CDR1 and CDR2 sequences are SNHLY and FYNNEI. The CDR3 region is CASSEARGGAETQYF. In DNA, the CDR3 is TGTGCCAGCAGTGAAGCGAGAGGGGGCGCCGAGACCCAGTACTTC.

This clonotype was observed many times. The chain recombines TRBV4-1 with TRBJ2-3; D is unclear. Germline CDR1 MGHRA, CDR2 YSYEKL. Trimming pared 1 base from V and 0 bases from J, leaving 5 bases between. This CDR3 is 14 amino acids long. The CDR3 loop is CASSQGDSTDTQYF. The CDR3, as DNA: TGCGCCAGCAGCCAAGGAGACAGCACAGATACGCAGTATTTT.